This TCR beta chain was captured by sequencing in a study of PD-L1 blockade in urothelial cancer. The wider study: Typically, measured as a median, blood samples had roughly 140,000 T cells.

Documented time point: pretreatment peripheral blood. Locally advanced or metastatic urothelial carcinoma affected the patients. Details on this clone: Its antigen is not known.

Whole-study findings and limits: Improved survival was predicted by pretreatment blood TCR clonality below the median.

This CDR3 comprises 15 residues. V dropped 0 bases and J dropped 7 bases, with 15 bases sitting between them. The germline CDR1 and CDR2 sequences are KGHSH and LQKENI. The repertoire was sequenced with immunoSEQ multiplex PCR; TCRdb's copy has only in-frame clones and lacks some. The top ten clones hold about 6.2% of a sample with around 79,000 clones, just under 85% of them seen once. The sample was PBMCs, taken around atezolizumab (anti-PD-L1) treatment. This sequence originates from a man aged 35 to 55 with urothelial cancer. The rearrangement uses TRBV18 and TRBJ2-5, with a weak D call TRBD2 (5 bases). CDR3 residues: CASSPPQWEKGTQYF. The DNA for the CDR3 is TGTGCCAGCTCACCACCCCAATGGGAGAAGGGGACCCAGTACTTC.